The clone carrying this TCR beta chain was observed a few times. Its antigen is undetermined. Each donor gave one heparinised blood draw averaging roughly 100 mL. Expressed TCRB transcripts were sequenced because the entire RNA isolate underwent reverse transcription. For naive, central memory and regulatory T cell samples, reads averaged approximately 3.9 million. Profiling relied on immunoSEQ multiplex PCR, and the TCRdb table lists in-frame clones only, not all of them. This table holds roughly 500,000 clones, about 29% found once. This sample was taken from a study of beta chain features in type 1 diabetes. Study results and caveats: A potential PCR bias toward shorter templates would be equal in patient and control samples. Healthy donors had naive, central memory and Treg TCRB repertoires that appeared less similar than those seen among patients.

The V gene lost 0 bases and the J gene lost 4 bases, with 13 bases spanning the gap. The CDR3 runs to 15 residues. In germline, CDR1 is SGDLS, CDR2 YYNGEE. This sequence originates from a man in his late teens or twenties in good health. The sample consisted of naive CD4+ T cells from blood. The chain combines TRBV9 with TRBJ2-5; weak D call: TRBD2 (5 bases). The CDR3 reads CASSVGRLAGETQYF. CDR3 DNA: TGTGCCAGCAGCGTAGGTCGCCTAGCAGGAGAGACCCAGTACTTC.